The clone carrying this TCR beta chain was seen a handful of times. Antigen specificity is unknown. This sample was included in a study of T cells after yellow fever vaccination. General study points: Researchers noted that a small share of clonotypes showed up in both CD4 and CD8 compartments. By day 5 rather than day 15, the secondary response had peaked, though it was weaker.

Researchers made TCR cDNA using 5'RACE template switching, and this step added a universal primer site and UMIs. TCRdb passed the 5' RACE reads through MiXCR, listing each CDR3 protein once. The sample records about 240,000 distinct CDR3 sequences, about 7% being singletons. J lost 8 bases, V lost 6 bases, and 10 bases had no gene match. Germline V gene data show CDR1 as SNHLY and CDR2 as FYNNEI. The CDR3 has 15 amino acids. This clonotype originated in a man aged 25 to 40 who received the YFV17D yellow fever vaccine. This chain joins TRBV2 and TRBJ2-1; 10 bases agree with TRBD2. Sequenced material: CD4+ T cells sorted from PBMCs, taken 15 days after the yellow fever booster vaccination. The CDR3 here is CASRREAGGFDEQFF. The CDR3 DNA reads TGTGCCAGCAGGCGTGAAGCGGGAGGGTTCGATGAGCAGTTCTTC.